This is a list of T cell receptor beta chains from one sample in a study of shared clonotypes between healthy human individuals. Here immunoSEQ multiplex PCR was the method, and the copy in TCRdb shows in-frame clones only, minus some. The profile shows around 530,000 clones, around 78% of them singletons. The sample comprised PBMCs. The receptors were sampled from a woman in her thirties or forties in good health. Some clones in this sample may be carry-over from other donors' samples. CDR3s include the opening cysteine and the closing phenylalanine or tryptophan. Each record gives: V gene, D gene, J gene, clone size, CDR3 DNA, CDR3 protein. The D gene is left open where the match is weak. The size entry is marked missing in some rows and otherwise reads once, few, many or a size class.

TRBV28	TRBD1	TRBJ2-7	-	TGTGCCACCGAAGGACAGGGGGCATCCTACGAGCAGTACTTC	CATEGQGASYEQYF
TRBV6-1	TRBD2	TRBJ2-7	-	TGTGCCAGCAGTGAAGGGCTAGCGGGAGAGTACAAGCAGTACTTC	CASSEGLAGEYKQYF
TRBV28	-	TRBJ1-2	-	TGTGCCAGCAGCACCGGAAATATCCTCTATGGCTACACCTTC	CASSTGNILYGYTF
TRBV6-5	TRBD2	TRBJ2-3	once	TGTGCCAGCAGTTCCGTTTTTGCGGGAGAGTCAGATACGCAGTATTTT	CASSSVFAGESDTQYF
TRBV4-3	TRBD2	TRBJ2-1	-	TGCGCCAGCAGCCAAGATCCAGCGGGAGGTTACAATGAGCAGTTCTTC	CASSQDPAGGYNEQFF
TRBV6-1	TRBD2	TRBJ2-7	-	TGTGCCAGCAGTGACGTGGGACTAGCGGTACCCGAGCAGTACTTC	CASSDVGLAVPEQYF
TRBV5-1	TRBD1	TRBJ2-7	few	TGCGCCAGCAGCGGTGACAGGGTCGCCTACGAGCAGTACTTC	CASSGDRVAYEQYF
TRBV19	-	TRBJ1-2	-	TGTGCCAGTAGTTCCCCTGGGATCAACTATGGCTACACCTTC	CASSSPGINYGYTF
TRBV28	-	TRBJ2-7	-	TGTGCCAGCAGTGATCACTCCTACGAGCAGTACTTC	CASSDHSYEQYF
TRBV29-1	-	TRBJ1-5	many	TGCAGCGTCGCGACAGGTAGAGGGAACAATCAGCCCCAGCATTTT	CSVATGRGNNQPQHF
TRBV14	TRBD1	TRBJ2-7	-	TGTGCCAGCAGCGCAACAGGGGGCTCCTACGAGCAGTACTTC	CASSATGGSYEQYF
TRBV9	-	TRBJ2-7	once	TGTGCCAGCAGCGTAGCTGGAGACGGATACTACGAGCAGTACTTC	CASSVAGDGYYEQYF
TRBV7-2	-	TRBJ1-5	-	TGTGCCAGCTCCTTACAGTCGGGGGGCGGCCAGCCCCAGCATTTT	CASSLQSGGGQPQHF
TRBV7-6	-	TRBJ2-2	-	TGTGCCAGCGGGTCAAACCGGGACTCTAACACCGGGGAGCTGTTTTTT	CASGSNRDSNTGELFF
TRBV7-3	TRBD1	TRBJ2-5	few	TGTGCCAGCAGCCCAGGGACAGGGTTGGAGACCCAGTACTTC	CASSPGTGLETQYF
TRBV12-5	TRBD1	TRBJ1-2	-	TGTGCTAGTGCCTACCAGGGGGCGCATGGCTACACCTTC	CASAYQGAHGYTF
TRBV4-1	-	TRBJ2-1	-	TGCGCCAGCAGCCTAGACACACTAGCCAATGAGCAGTTCTTC	CASSLDTLANEQFF
TRBV6-1	-	TRBJ1-6	-	TGTGCCAGCAGTGAAATTACGCTCAGGGGTTTAGATAATTCACCCCTCCACTTT	CASSEITLRGLDNSPLHF
TRBV6-6	TRBD2	TRBJ2-2	once	TGTGCCAGCAGTTACCCCGGACTAGGCGACGCCGGGGAGCTGTTTTTT	CASSYPGLGDAGELFF
TRBV4-3	-	TRBJ2-3	-	TGCGCCAGCAGCCAAGTTACGGGACCCACAGATACGCAGTATTTT	CASSQVTGPTDTQYF
TRBV11-2	-	TRBJ1-2	-	TGTGCCAGCAGCTTTAGGTTGGCTAACTATGGCTACACCTTC	CASSFRLANYGYTF
TRBV28	-	TRBJ2-7	few	TGTGCCAGCACCCTAAACACCTACGAGCAGTACTTC	CASTLNTYEQYF
TRBV28	-	TRBJ2-7	-	TGTGCCGCGAAAGGGGTGAGGTCCTACGAGCAGTACTTC	CAAKGVRSYEQYF
TRBV29-1	TRBD1	TRBJ2-2	few	TGCAGCGTGCAAAAAAGGACAGGCGGGGAGCTGTTTTTT	CSVQKRTGGELFF
TRBV5-1	TRBD2	TRBJ2-7	once	TGCGCCAGCAGCCCGGATAGGGGCGGGGGAAATACCTACGAGCAGTACTTC	CASSPDRGGGNTYEQYF
TRBV28	TRBD2	TRBJ2-3	-	TGTGCCAGCAGGCCTCGACGGGAGCGGGGGGATACGCAGTATTTT	CASRPRRERGDTQYF
TRBV19	TRBD1	TRBJ1-3	many	TGTGCCAGTAGTGACAGGGGGGATTCCAACACCATATATTTT	CASSDRGDSNTIYF
TRBV30	TRBD1	TRBJ2-5	-	TGTGCCTGGAGTGGGGACAGGAGAGAGACCCAGTACTTC	CAWSGDRRETQYF
TRBV5-1	TRBD2	TRBJ2-1	-	TGCGCCAGCAGCTTGGGCCGCCGGCCAGCGGGAGGGCAGAATGAGCAGTTCTTC	CASSLGRRPAGGQNEQFF
TRBV6-4	-	TRBJ2-6	-	TGTGCCAGCAGTGACTCAGGCTCTGGGGCCAACGTCCTGACTTTC	CASSDSGSGANVLTF
TRBV27	-	TRBJ2-7	few	TGTGCCAGCAGCCGTGGGTACGAGCAGTACTTC	CASSRGYEQYF
TRBV7-7	-	TRBJ2-3	-	TGTGCTAGCAGCGAGCGGACGGGTAGCACAGATACGCAGTATTTT	CASSERTGSTDTQYF
TRBV30	-	TRBJ1-1	-	TGTGCCTGGAGTGGGGACACGAACACTGAAGCTTTCTTT	CAWSGDTNTEAFF
TRBV5-1	-	TRBJ2-5	-	TGCGCCAGCAGCTTCGGCGGGGGCGGAGAGACCCAGTACTTC	CASSFGGGGETQYF
TRBV6-5	-	TRBJ1-4	-	TGTGCCAGCAGTTACTACAGGGTCGGAGAAAAACTGTTTTTT	CASSYYRVGEKLFF
TRBV18	-	TRBJ2-7	-	TGTGCCAGCTCACCACCGAGCGGGTCAACCTACGAGCAGTACTTC	CASSPPSGSTYEQYF
TRBV5-6	-	TRBJ2-7	-	TGTGCCAGCAGCTTTTTGGGAACGAACTCCTACGAGCAGTACTTC	CASSFLGTNSYEQYF
TRBV10-2	-	TRBJ2-7	-	TGCGCCAGCAACGATCAGGGGCAGTCGGGCGAGCAGTACTTC	CASNDQGQSGEQYF
TRBV7-9	TRBD2	TRBJ2-5	-	TGTGCCAGCAGCTTCGGCGGGAGCGCTCTAGAGACCCAGTACTTC	CASSFGGSALETQYF
TRBV9	-	TRBJ2-1	few	TGTGCCAGCAGCGCAGGAAGGGACAATGAGCAGTTCTTC	CASSAGRDNEQFF